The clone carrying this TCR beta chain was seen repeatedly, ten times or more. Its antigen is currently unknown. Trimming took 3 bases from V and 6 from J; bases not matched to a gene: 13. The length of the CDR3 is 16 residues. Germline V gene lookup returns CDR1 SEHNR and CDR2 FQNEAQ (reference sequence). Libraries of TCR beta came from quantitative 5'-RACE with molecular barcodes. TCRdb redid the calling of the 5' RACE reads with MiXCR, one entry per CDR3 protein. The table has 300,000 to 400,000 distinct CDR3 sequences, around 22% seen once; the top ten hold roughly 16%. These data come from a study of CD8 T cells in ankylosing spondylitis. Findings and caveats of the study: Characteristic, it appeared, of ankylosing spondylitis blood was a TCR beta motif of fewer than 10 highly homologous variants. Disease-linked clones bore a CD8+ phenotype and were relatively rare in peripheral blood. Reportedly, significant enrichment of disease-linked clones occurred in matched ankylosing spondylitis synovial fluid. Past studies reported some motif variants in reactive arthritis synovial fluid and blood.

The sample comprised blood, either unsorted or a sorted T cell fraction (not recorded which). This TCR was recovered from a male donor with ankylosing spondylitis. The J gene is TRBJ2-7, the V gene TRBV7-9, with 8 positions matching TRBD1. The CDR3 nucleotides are TGTGCCAGCAGCTTCGGGACCGGGACAGGCCCCCTCGAGCAGTACTTC. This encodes CASSFGTGTGPLEQYF.